This T cell receptor (beta chain) was captured by sequencing in a study of glioma-infiltrating T cells after dendritic cell vaccination. Regarding the study as a whole: Longer survival after dendritic cell vaccination followed higher pretreatment TIL content. Few patients contributed both blood and tumor specimens.

The primer mix had 60 V beta and 13 J beta primers. Profiled with immunoSEQ multiplex PCR; TCRdb holds only in-frame clones, not every one. The profile shows 90,000 to 140,000 clones, 85% to 90% of them singletons. Germline CDR1 and CDR2: SGHRS and YFSETQ. This CDR3 has 14 residues. V gave up 7 bases and J gave up 5 bases; unmatched junction bases: 7. With respect to this clone: Its antigen is unidentified.

Time point meaning: after dendritic cell vaccination, including at tumor progression/relapse. Isocitrate dehydrogenase mutation was absent in all glioblastoma patients. The chain recombines TRBV5-1 with TRBJ2-1; TRBD2 agrees at 9 bases. Specimen: blood, collected after dendritic cell vaccination. The TCR was taken from a human donor with glioblastoma. CDR3 residues: CASGIAGANNEQFF. The CDR3, as DNA: TGCGCCAGCGGAATAGCGGGGGCAAACAATGAGCAGTTCTTC.